The 17 T cell receptor beta chains listed next were all sequenced from one sample in a study of PD-1 blockade in mismatch repair-deficient tumors. Sequenced by immunoSEQ multiplex PCR; TCRdb stores in-frame clones only, minus some. The table records 85,000 to 130,000 clones, under 90% of them present only once. The sample here was peripheral blood, taken around 8 months after starting pembrolizumab. The receptors were sampled from an adult with mismatch repair-deficient cancer.

V and J are TRBV6-1 and TRBJ2-7, with D tentatively TRBD1 or TRBD2 (6 bases each). This CDR3 is 14 amino acids long. Germline V gives CDR1 MNHNS, CDR2 SASEGT. The V end lost 1 base, the J end lost 4 bases, and 11 bases lay between the germline ends. The CDR3 protein is CASSEVRGGYEQYF. In DNA, the CDR3 is TGTGCCAGCAGTGAAGTCAGGGGAGGATACGAGCAGTACTTC.

This sequence joins TRBV11-3 and TRBJ2-1; 8 positions agree with TRBD2. The CDR3 covers 13 residues. Germline CDR1 is SGHNT and CDR2 is YENEEA. Trimming cost V 5 bases and J 9 bases; bases outside gene matches: 6. Here the CDR3 DNA reads TGTGCCAGCAGCGCCCGGACTAGCTCTGAGCAGTTCTTC. Residues: CASSARTSSEQFF.

The rearrangement uses TRBV6-5 and TRBJ2-7; TRBD2 matches 13 bases. This CDR3 has 16 residues. Germline values: CDR1 MNHEY, CDR2 SVGAGI. V trimming: 4 bases; J trimming: 3 bases; junction bases outside the gene matches: 6. The CDR3 sequence: CASSSLAGGRVYEQYF. CDR3 coding DNA: TGTGCCAGCAGTTCACTAGCGGGAGGGCGGGTCTACGAGCAGTACTTC.

This clone was counted once. V and J are TRBV2 and TRBJ2-5; possibly TRBD2 for D (7 bases). CDR1 is SNHLY and CDR2 is FYNNEI in the germline V gene. The V end was cut by 3 bases, the J end by 3 bases, with 11 bases between. The CDR3 has 14 amino acids. This chain's CDR3 is CASSEGGAEETQYF. CDR3 bases: TGTGCCAGCAGTGAGGGGGGGGCGGAAGAGACCCAGTACTTC.

The chain is built from TRBV4-1 and TRBJ1-1; D gene ambiguous. Trimming removed 0 bases at V and 0 bases at J, with 8 bases between. Germline V CDR1 and CDR2: MGHRA, YSYEKL. This CDR3 is 15 amino acids long. CDR3 loop: CASSQDNHMNTEAFF. The CDR3 DNA follows: TGCGCCAGCAGCCAAGACAACCACATGAACACTGAAGCTTTCTTT.

The V call is TRBV7-9, the J call TRBJ2-1, with D possibly matching TRBD2 (6 bases). Trimming shortened V by 3 bases and J by 5 bases, and 8 bases separated the two germline ends. Germline V CDR1 and CDR2: SEHNR, FQNEAQ (reference sequence). The CDR3 has 13 amino acids. As DNA, the CDR3 is TGTGCCAGCAGCTTTGGCGGGGACAATGAGCAGTTCTTC. It translates to CASSFGGDNEQFF.

This chain connects TRBV11-3 to TRBJ2-7, with D unclear. CDR1 SGHNT and CDR2 YENEEA come from the germline V gene. The V gene lost 1 base and the J gene lost 0 bases, with 7 bases spanning the gap. This CDR3 has 14 residues. CDR3 sequence reads: CASSLGPSSYEQYF. The CDR3 DNA sequence: TGTGCCAGCAGCTTAGGGCCTTCCTCCTACGAGCAGTACTTC.

V gene TRBV4-1 combines with J gene TRBJ2-5; a weak D match, TRBD2 (5 bases). Germline loops: CDR1 MGHRA, CDR2 YSYEKL. The V and J ends lost 1 base and 5 bases respectively, with 11 bases between them. The CDR3 is 14 amino acids. CDR3 DNA: TGCGCCAGCAGCCAAGGGACGGGAACGGAGACCCAGTACTTC. Amino acid sequence: CASSQGTGTETQYF.

This clone was observed a handful of times. The chain is built from TRBV30 and TRBJ1-2; TRBD1 aligns across 7 bases. Trimming cost V 5 bases and J 4 bases; bases outside gene matches: 4. From germline, CDR1 is GTSNPN and CDR2 SVGIG (reference sequence). This CDR3 has 12 residues. CDR3 loop: CAWSGGVYGYTF. CDR3 coding DNA: TGTGCCTGGTCAGGGGGGGTCTATGGCTACACCTTC.

V usage is TRBV6-6 and J usage is TRBJ1-2; TRBD1 might be the D (5 bases). The V gene lost 5 bases and the J gene lost 2 bases, with 15 bases spanning the gap. This CDR3 has 15 amino acids. The germline V gene has CDR1 MNHNY and CDR2 SVGAGI (reference sequence). The CDR3 protein is CASSLRGGENYGYTF. Written as DNA, the CDR3 is TGTGCCAGCAGTCTCCGTGGGGGAGAAAACTATGGCTACACCTTC.

The chain has TRBV6-1 and TRBJ2-7, with a possible D match to TRBD1 (6 bases). CDR1 is MNHNS, CDR2 SASEGT, per germline. V lost 5 bases and J lost 2, with 16 bases in between. The CDR3 runs 15 residues. CDR3 loop: CASSPVMDRAYEQYF. CDR3 nucleotides: TGTGCCAGCAGTCCTGTGATGGACAGAGCCTACGAGCAGTACTTC.

The CDR3 region is CASSRLNTGFGTGELFF. For the CDR3, the DNA is TGTGCCAGCAGCCGCTTAAATACAGGGTTTGGCACCGGGGAGCTGTTTTTT. The rearrangement uses TRBV14 and TRBJ2-2, with D maybe TRBD1 (6 bases). V lost 4 bases and J lost 4, with 19 bases in between. Looked up from germline, CDR1 is SGHDN and CDR2 is FVKESK. The CDR3 sequence is 17 residues long.

In its sample, this clone was seen once. The chain employs TRBV6-1 and TRBJ2-7; 11 nucleotides match TRBD2. The ends lost 7 bases at V and 7 bases at J; junction bases unmatched: 6. The CDR3 runs to 13 residues. Per the germline V gene, CDR1 is MNHNS and CDR2 is SASEGT. CDR3 in DNA: TGTGCCAGCACGCAGATAGCGGGAGGGGAGCAGTACTTC. This encodes CASTQIAGGEQYF.

The chain has TRBV11-3 and TRBJ2-5, with D unresolved. The V end was cut by 1 base, the J end by 1 base, with 4 bases between. CDR1 is SGHNT and CDR2 is YENEEA in the germline V gene. The CDR3 is made up of 13 amino acids. The chain's CDR3 is CASSLGPQETQYF. Written as DNA, the CDR3 is TGTGCCAGCAGCTTAGGACCCCAAGAGACCCAGTACTTC.

J is TRBJ2-1 and V is TRBV9; 8 nucleotides line up with TRBD2. Losses at the gene ends were 0 bases for V and 4 bases for J; bases not matched to a gene: 9. The CDR3 runs to 17 residues. Germline loops: CDR1 SGDLS, CDR2 YYNGEE. Here the CDR3 reads CASSVGAFQREYNEQFF. DNA for the CDR3: TGTGCCAGCAGCGTAGGGGCGTTCCAGCGGGAGTACAATGAGCAGTTCTTC. The whole variable domain, remainder taken from reference TRBV9 and TRBJ2-1, is DSGVTQTPKHLITATGQRVTLRCSPRSGDLSVYWYQQSLDQGLQFLIQYYNGEERAKGNILERFSAQQFPDLHSELNLSSLELGDSALYFCASSVGAFQREYNEQFFGPGTRLTVL.

The CDR3 DNA reads TGTGCCAGCAGCCAAGGTGCAGGATGGGGCAATGAGCAGTTCTTC. This translates into CASSQGAGWGNEQFF. The chain links TRBV14 to TRBJ2-1, with unresolved D. The CDR3 runs 15 residues. CDR1 is SGHDN, CDR2 FVKESK, per germline. V was clipped by 1 base and J by 6 bases, with 13 bases between them.

Here the CDR3 reads CASTPPGGQPQHF. In DNA, the CDR3 is TGTGCCAGTACCCCCCCCGGGGGGCAGCCCCAGCATTTT. The chain recombines TRBV19 with TRBJ1-5, with D possibly matching TRBD1 (5 bases). The CDR3 runs to 13 residues. Germline assignment: CDR1 LNHDA and CDR2 SQIVND (reference sequence). Trimming removed 7 bases at V and 7 bases at J, with 14 bases between.